The 19 T cell receptor beta chains given below trace back to one sample, sequenced in a study of preoperative IRX-2 immunotherapy in early breast cancer. Produced via immunoSEQ multiplex PCR; TCRdb's table is partial and in-frame only. The sample records 25,000 to 30,000 clones, about four fifths being singletons. Treatment denoted: preoperative locoregional IRX-2 cytokine immunotherapy. The sample was gathered from a patient treated with IRX-2 immunotherapy. The receptors originated from a human donor with breast cancer.

The CDR3 reads CASSERVGSGSYEQYF. DNA for the CDR3: TGTGCCAGCAGCGAAAGGGTCGGCAGCGGCTCCTACGAGCAGTACTTC. V usage is TRBV11-3 and J usage is TRBJ2-7; D is possibly TRBD2 (5 bases). Germline V lookup: CDR1 SGHNT, CDR2 YENEEA. The CDR3 spans 16 residues. Trimming removed 5 bases from V and 0 bases from J, with 17 bases in between.

V and J are TRBV11-3 and TRBJ2-7, with 9 nucleotides matching TRBD2. There are 16 residues in the CDR3. Trimming took 5 bases from V and 4 from J; bases not matched to a gene: 12. Germline V lookup: CDR1 SGHNT, CDR2 YENEEA. The CDR3: CASSQGPMTSGYEQYF. The CDR3 nucleotides are TGTGCCAGCAGCCAAGGTCCTATGACTAGCGGATACGAGCAGTACTTC.

This sequence joins TRBV5-1 and TRBJ2-3; TRBD1 agrees at 9 bases. Trimming at V came to 2 bases and at J to 2 bases, leaving 21 bases not matched to a gene. Germline V gene sequence: CDR1 SGHRS, CDR2 YFSETQ. This CDR3 contains 21 residues. The CDR3 loop reads CASSLPSSGTGTFAFTDTQYF. The CDR3 nucleotides read TGCGCCAGCAGCTTACCCTCCTCCGGGACAGGGACCTTCGCATTCACAGATACGCAGTATTTT.

This clone was observed a single time. This sequence joins TRBV11-3 and TRBJ2-7, with D perhaps matching TRBD2 (5 bases). Germline V lookup: CDR1 SGHNT, CDR2 YENEEA. V lost 3 bases and J 0 bases, leaving 12 bases between the germline ends. The CDR3 spans 15 residues. The DNA for the CDR3 is TGTGCCAGCAGCTTGTTTTCCCGGGACTCCTACGAGCAGTACTTC. This encodes CASSLFSRDSYEQYF.

The rearrangement links TRBV19 to TRBJ2-3; tentatively, D is TRBD1 or TRBD2 (5 bases each). CDR3 size: 13 residues. CDR1 and CDR2 (germline): LNHDA, SQIVND (reference sequence). Trimming stripped 7 bases from V and 0 bases from J, with 8 bases between. CDR3 loop: CASKRDSTDTQYF. The CDR3 nucleotides are TGTGCCAGTAAGAGGGACAGCACAGATACGCAGTATTTT.

V gene TRBV19 combines with J gene TRBJ2-1; D uncertain. This CDR3 comprises 13 residues. The ends were cut back, 3 bases at V and 5 bases at J, with 8 bases in the middle. CDR1 and CDR2 (germline): LNHDA, SQIVND (reference sequence). The CDR3 loop reads CASSIGSNNEQFF. CDR3 DNA sequence: TGTGCCAGTAGTATCGGCAGCAACAATGAGCAGTTCTTC.

The V call is TRBV11-3, the J call TRBJ1-2, with TRBD1 identical over 9 bases. V lost 5 bases, J lost 4 bases, and 5 bases stayed unmatched. The V gene's germline CDR1 is SGHNT and CDR2 YENEEA. This CDR3 has 14 residues. The DNA for the CDR3 is TGTGCCAGCAGCGAAGGGACAGGGCCCTATGGCTACACCTTC. It yields the protein CASSEGTGPYGYTF. Filled out from reference TRBV11-3 and TRBJ1-2, the complete variable domain reads EAGVVQSPRYKIIEKKQPVAFWCNPISGHNTLYWYLQNLGQGPELLIRYENEEAVDDSQLPKDRFSAERLKGVDSTLKIQPAELGDSAVYLCASSEGTGPYGYTFGSGTRLTVV.

The V call is TRBV5-1, the J call TRBJ2-3, with D perhaps given as TRBD1 or TRBD2 (5 bases each). V lost 4 bases and J lost 0, with 12 bases in between. The CDR3 totals 15 residues. From germline, CDR1 is SGHRS and CDR2 YFSETQ. The CDR3, as DNA: TGCGCCAGCAGCCGGGACGGCTCTAGCACAGATACGCAGTATTTT. Amino acid sequence: CASSRDGSSTDTQYF.

The V call is TRBV29-1, the J call TRBJ1-4; 8 nucleotides agree with TRBD1. The CDR3 runs 14 residues. Germline V gene lookup returns CDR1 SQVTM and CDR2 ANQGSEA. The V gene end was trimmed by 4 bases and the J gene end by 6 bases; junction bases not matched to a gene: 7. CDR3 amino acids: CSVGSQGGYEKLFF. The CDR3 nucleotides are TGCAGCGTTGGATCACAGGGGGGCTATGAAAAACTGTTTTTT.

The chain has TRBV28 and TRBJ1-5; 7 bases map to TRBD1. V shed 7 bases and J 3 bases; nucleotides not matched to a gene: 9. The CDR3 has 15 amino acids. From germline, CDR1 is MDHEN and CDR2 SYDVKM. For the CDR3, the DNA is TGTGCCAGCACCCCAACAGGGGTATACAATCAGCCCCAGCATTTT. Its translation is CASTPTGVYNQPQHF.

The rearrangement joins TRBV18 to TRBJ2-7; D not certain. CDR3 length equals 14 residues. Germline CDR1 and CDR2: KGHSH and LQKENI. The V and J ends lost 6 bases and 5 bases respectively, with 17 bases between them. CDR3 sequence (DNA): TGTGCCAGCTCGCCGCCCAGTGGGTACCACGAGCAGTACTTC. Residues: CASSPPSGYHEQYF.

This chain connects TRBV28 to TRBJ2-7, with 8 bases matching TRBD2. The CDR3 runs 14 residues. Trimming took 5 bases from V and 2 from J; bases not matched to a gene: 5. Germline V lookup: CDR1 MDHEN, CDR2 SYDVKM. CDR3 coding DNA: TGTGCCAGCAGTCGTCTAGCGGGTACCTACGAGCAGTACTTC. It translates to CASSRLAGTYEQYF.

The rearrangement joins TRBV6-8 to TRBJ2-2, with D unresolved. The CDR3 length is 13 residues. V was trimmed by 4 bases and J by 8 bases, leaving 11 bases between them. Germline CDR1 and CDR2: MNHGY and SAAAGT. CDR3 in amino acids: CASSFHSSGELFF. The CDR3 nucleotides read TGTGCCAGCAGTTTCCACTCCTCGGGGGAGCTGTTTTTT.

V is TRBV7-1 and J is TRBJ1-2; possibly TRBD1 for D (5 bases). TRBV7-1 is filed as an ORF, its function uncertain. The CDR3 sequence is 13 residues long. V lost 4 bases, J lost 3 bases, and 9 bases lay in between. Here the CDR3 reads CASSFRGDYGYTF. The CDR3 coding sequence is TGTGCCAGCAGCTTTCGGGGGGACTATGGCTACACCTTC.

Only one count was recorded for this clone. This sequence joins TRBV23-1 and TRBJ1-1; no clear D. TRBV23-1 is an ORF for which the function is uncertain. CDR3 length equals 14 residues. Trimming took off 6 bases at V and 4 bases at J, with 15 bases between the two ends. CDR3 sequence reads: CASSTRSRRTEAFF. CDR3 nucleotides: TGCGCCAGCAGCACCAGGAGCCGCCGCACTGAAGCTTTCTTT.

The rearrangement links TRBV29-1 to TRBJ1-3; D gene uncertain. The CDR3 has 12 residues. In germline, CDR1 is SQVTM, CDR2 ANQGSEA. The V gene lost 4 bases and the J gene lost 4 bases, with 8 bases spanning the gap. DNA of the CDR3: TGCAGCGTTGGGGGTTCAGGAAACACCATATATTTT. Protein: CSVGGSGNTIYF.

This clone was seen only once. V gene TRBV5-1 combines with J gene TRBJ1-6; the D is unclear. Germline V gene lookup returns CDR1 SGHRS and CDR2 YFSETQ. Trimming left V 0 bases short and J 10 bases short, with 17 bases between. The CDR3 sequence is 16 residues long. Written as DNA, the CDR3 is TGCGCCAGCAGCTTGGCCGTGGGCCTTAATGACTCACCCCTCCACTTT. Encoded protein: CASSLAVGLNDSPLHF.

V usage is TRBV6-8 and J usage is TRBJ2-3, with D perhaps matching TRBD1 (7 bases). The CDR3 spans 16 residues. Germline CDR1 is MNHGY and CDR2 is SAAAGT. The V end lost 2 bases, the J end lost 2 bases, and 14 bases lay between the germline ends. The CDR3 DNA reads as TGTGCCAGCAGTTACCAGGGGGGACCCGCCACAGATACGCAGTATTTT. Translating gives CASSYQGGPATDTQYF.

The chain uses TRBV30 and TRBJ2-7; weak D call: TRBD1 (7 bases). The V and J ends lost 0 bases and 7 bases respectively, with 16 bases between them. This CDR3 has 14 amino acids. Per the germline V gene, CDR1 is GTSNPN and CDR2 is SVGIG (reference sequence). The CDR3 reads CAWSVLAGGGEQYF. In DNA, the CDR3 is TGTGCCTGGAGTGTACTGGCAGGGGGAGGTGAGCAGTACTTC.